This T cell receptor (beta chain) was sequenced in a study of OX40 agonist ivuxolimab in advanced cancers. Study background: Those enrolled were 82.7% male, with a mean age of approximately 60 years and ages from 23 to 79.

With respect to this clone: Its antigen is still unknown.

The V end was cut by 3 bases, the J end by 4 bases, with 13 bases between. The CDR3 runs to 16 residues. The germline CDR1 and CDR2 sequences are MDHEN and SYDVKM. Study-wide findings and caveats: Nonresponders included some who also had low normalized T-cell clonal expansion. Averaged across samples, CD8+ T cells carried more expanded clones than CD4+ did.

The assay was immunoSEQ multiplex PCR, and TCRdb's table has in-frame clones only and misses some. The table includes tens of thousands of clones, over 75% detected once. The sequence was obtained from an adult with an advanced solid tumor such as melanoma, head and neck, liver or kidney cancer. Sequenced here: CD4+ or CD8+ T cells sorted from blood, sampled in a trial of the OX40 agonist ivuxolimab. The chain has TRBV28 and TRBJ1-6; tentative D call: TRBD1 (5 bases). The CDR3 protein is CASSFGPGGYNSPLHF. DNA of the CDR3: TGTGCCAGCAGTTTTGGGCCCGGGGGTTATAATTCACCCCTCCACTTT.